Each of the 29 T cell receptor beta chains below was sequenced from the same sample in a study of blood T cell repertoires in COVID-19. The table came from immunoSEQ multiplex PCR; TCRdb's copy has only in-frame clones and leaves some out. The sample records roughly 200,000 clones, 65% to 90% being singletons. What was sequenced was PBMCs or T cells enriched from blood (not recorded which). The origin of the receptors is a woman between 25 and 40 years old who had been exposed to COVID-19.

This rearrangement joins TRBV29-1 to TRBJ1-1; 7 positions match TRBD1. This CDR3 region has 13 residues. Trimming removed 7 bases from V and 0 bases from J; junction bases left unmatched: 5. Germline lookup yields CDR1 SQVTM and CDR2 ANQGSEA. CDR3: CSGRDRLNTEAFF. The CDR3 bases are TGCAGCGGGCGGGACAGACTGAACACTGAAGCTTTCTTT. The whole variable domain, filled in from reference TRBV29-1 and TRBJ1-1, reads SAVISQKPSRDICQRGTSLTIQCQVDSQVTMMFWYRQQPGQSLTLIATANQGSEATYESGFVIDKFPISRPNLTFSTLTVSNMSPEDSSIYLCSGRDRLNTEAFFGQGTRLTVV.

This clone was counted a few times. CDR3 in DNA: TGTGCCAGCAGTGAAGTAAGTCATGGCAGGGGTAAACACGAGCAGTACTTC. This sequence encodes CASSEVSHGRGKHEQYF. The chain employs TRBV6-1 and TRBJ2-7; tentatively, D is TRBD1 (6 bases). This CDR3 region has 17 residues. The ends were cut back, 1 base at V and 5 bases at J, with 21 bases in the middle. Germline CDR1 reads MNHNS; CDR2 reads SASEGT.

J is TRBJ1-2 and V is TRBV27; 11 positions match TRBD1. The CDR3 is 17 residues long. Trimming removed 4 bases from V and 2 bases from J; junction bases left unmatched: 9. Germline V gene lookup returns CDR1 MNHEY and CDR2 SMNVEV (reference sequence). CDR3 amino acids: CASSYLFGTGGNYGYTF. The CDR3 nucleotides are TGTGCCAGCAGTTACTTATTTGGGACAGGGGGAAACTATGGCTACACCTTC.

The chain recombines TRBV2 with TRBJ2-1, with TRBD1 as a possible D gene (6 bases). Trimming cost V 5 bases and J 2 bases, with 13 bases left between them. Germline values: CDR1 SNHLY, CDR2 FYNNEI. The CDR3 totals 15 residues. CDR3 in amino acids: CASSFGQPTYNEQFF. In nucleotides, the CDR3 is TGTGCCAGCAGTTTCGGACAGCCGACCTACAATGAGCAGTTCTTC. Based on the CDR3 plus reference TRBV2 and TRBJ2-1, the full variable domain is EPEVTQTPSHQVTQMGQEVILRCVPISNHLYFYWYRQILGQKVEFLVSFYNNEISEKSEIFDDQFSVERPDGSNFTLKIRSTKLEDSAMYFCASSFGQPTYNEQFFGPGTRLTVL.

The chain recombines TRBV6-5 with TRBJ2-2; D gene uncertain. The V gene's germline CDR1 is MNHEY and CDR2 SVGAGI. The CDR3 has 14 amino acids. V gave up 6 bases and J gave up 1 base, with 9 bases separating them. In nucleotides, the CDR3 is TGTGCCAGCAGACTATCATTGAACACCGGGGAGCTGTTTTTT. Translating gives CASRLSLNTGELFF.

The chain uses TRBV19 and TRBJ2-7, with 9 bases that match TRBD1. Germline CDR1 LNHDA, CDR2 SQIVND (reference sequence). The CDR3 consists of 12 residues. The ends lost 5 bases at V and 4 bases at J; junction bases unmatched: 0. CDR3 protein: CASSDRGYEQYF. CDR3 sequence (DNA): TGTGCCAGTAGTGACAGGGGGTACGAGCAGTACTTC.

This clone appeared a few times. The chain combines TRBV5-1 with TRBJ1-2, with 8 bases that match TRBD1. Germline V gene data show CDR1 as SGHRS and CDR2 as YFSETQ. Trimming took 3 bases from V and 3 from J; bases not matched to a gene: 7. The CDR3 runs to 15 residues. The CDR3, as DNA: TGCGCCAGCAGCTCCCGGACAGGGATAGACTATGGCTACACCTTC. It codes for CASSSRTGIDYGYTF.

This chain joins TRBV18 and TRBJ2-3, with TRBD1 matching over 11 bases. Germline V CDR1 and CDR2: KGHSH, LQKENI. This CDR3 region has 17 residues. The trim removed 4 bases at V and 5 bases at J, leaving 11 bases unmatched. The CDR3 DNA reads as TGTGCCAGCTCACGTTCCGGGACAGGGGGACGAGGAGATACGCAGTATTTT. Translated, it gives CASSRSGTGGRGDTQYF.

The chain couples TRBV10-3 to TRBJ1-1; tentative D call: TRBD1 (5 bases). Germline assignment: CDR1 ENHRY and CDR2 SYGVKD. Trimming pared 0 bases from V and 1 base from J, leaving 9 bases between. The CDR3 has 15 residues. CDR3 bases: TGTGCCATCAGTGAGTCGGCAGGGTCGAACACTGAAGCTTTCTTT. Its translation: CAISESAGSNTEAFF.

The chain links TRBV21-1 to TRBJ1-5; the table's TRBD1 call for D was not verified on the DNA. TRBV21-1 is given as a pseudogene. The CDR3 sequence is 16 residues long. CDR3 loop: CASSKWRQCFNQPQHF. CDR3 DNA sequence: TGTGCCAGCAGCAAATGGAGACAGTGCTTCAATCAGCCCCAGCATTTT.

The rearrangement joins TRBV30 to TRBJ1-3; no reliable D call. This CDR3 comprises 14 residues. Germline CDR1 and CDR2: GTSNPN and SVGIG (reference sequence). Trimming took off 3 bases at V and 4 bases at J, with 13 bases between the two ends. CDR3: CAWSPGTAGNTIYF. CDR3 in DNA: TGTGCCTGGAGCCCGGGAACAGCCGGAAACACCATATATTTT.

J is TRBJ2-7 and V is TRBV5-1, with a weak D call TRBD1 (5 bases). V was clipped by 0 bases and J by 7 bases, with 11 bases between them. The germline V gene encodes CDR1 SGHRS and CDR2 YFSETQ. This CDR3 region has 13 residues. CDR3 in amino acids: CASSLVGAVEQYF. As DNA, the CDR3 is TGCGCCAGCAGCTTGGTAGGGGCTGTAGAGCAGTACTTC.

The V gene is TRBV6-5, the J gene TRBJ1-3, with D unclear. Germline V gene data show CDR1 as MNHEY and CDR2 as SVGAGI. Trimming stripped 0 bases from V and 2 bases from J, with 5 bases between. This CDR3 has 14 residues. The CDR3 DNA follows: TGTGCCAGCAGTTACTCGGCAGCTGGAAACACCATATATTTT. Protein product: CASSYSAAGNTIYF.

The chain uses TRBV7-9 and TRBJ2-1; TRBD2 matches at 10 bases. The CDR3 sequence is 15 residues long. CDR1 is SEHNR, CDR2 FQNEAQ, per germline (reference sequence). V shed 3 bases and J 5 bases; nucleotides not matched to a gene: 4. The CDR3 spells CASSFSGGTHNEQFF. The CDR3 bases are TGTGCCAGCAGCTTTAGCGGGGGGACTCACAATGAGCAGTTCTTC.

In this sample, this clone turned up once. The gene calls are TRBV29-1 and TRBJ1-1; 7 bases align to TRBD1. Trimming took 4 bases from V and 6 from J; bases not matched to a gene: 5. This CDR3 is built from 12 residues. Per germline, CDR1 SQVTM and CDR2 ANQGSEA. Here the CDR3 reads CSVVRGRSEAFF. For the CDR3, the DNA is TGCAGCGTTGTAAGGGGGCGATCTGAAGCTTTCTTT.

This chain uses TRBV7-8 with TRBJ1-2; 7 nucleotides match TRBD1. The CDR3 loop spans 14 amino acids. The trim removed 4 bases at V and 8 bases at J, leaving 10 bases unmatched. In germline, CDR1 is SGHVS, CDR2 FQNEAQ. CDR3 loop: CASSSSGQVRGYTF. The CDR3 DNA sequence: TGTGCCAGCAGCTCATCCGGACAGGTCCGAGGCTACACCTTC.

The chain recombines TRBV30 with TRBJ1-1; D unresolved. Germline loops: CDR1 GTSNPN, CDR2 SVGIG (reference sequence). The length of the CDR3 is 12 residues. With 1 base removed from V and 1 base from J, the gap between germline ends came to 4 bases. This CDR3 is CAWSGPNTEAFF. DNA for the CDR3: TGTGCCTGGAGTGGGCCGAACACTGAAGCTTTCTTT.

This clone was counted only a few times. The chain combines TRBV10-1 with TRBJ1-1; D unresolved. The CDR3 has 13 amino acids. Germline CDR1 is WNHNN and CDR2 is SYGVQD (reference sequence). With 0 bases removed from V and 8 bases from J, the gap between germline ends came to 10 bases. The CDR3 DNA sequence: TGCGCCAGCAGTGAGTCGGGCCGGGGAGAAGCTTTCTTT. It encodes CASSESGRGEAFF.

The V call is TRBV7-8, the J call TRBJ1-6, with a tentative D call TRBD1 (6 bases). V was cut by 4 bases and J by 7 bases, with 8 bases left in between. The germline V gene has CDR1 SGHVS and CDR2 FQNEAQ. This CDR3 has 13 amino acids. Here the CDR3 DNA reads TGTGCCAGCAGCTCGGACAGAAATTCACCCCTCCACTTT. Translation: CASSSDRNSPLHF.

V and J are TRBV5-4 and TRBJ2-7, with 8 bases aligning to TRBD1. J gave up 6 bases and V 4 bases, and 18 bases lay outside the gene matches. The CDR3 extends over 17 amino acids. The germline V gene encodes CDR1 SGHNT and CDR2 YYREEE (reference sequence). CDR3 residues: CASSAGPAQGASGEQYF. Here the CDR3 DNA reads TGTGCCAGCAGCGCAGGCCCTGCCCAGGGGGCTAGTGGCGAGCAGTACTTC.

The J gene is TRBJ2-1, the V gene TRBV11-2; 8 bases match TRBD2. This CDR3 is built from 18 residues. With 1 base clipped from V and 9 bases from J, the junction kept 17 bases outside the gene matches. Germline CDR1 SGHAT, CDR2 FQNNGV. The CDR3 here is CASSLALIGTSGMGEQFF. The CDR3 bases are TGTGCCAGCAGCTTAGCCTTGATTGGGACTAGTGGGATGGGTGAGCAGTTCTTC.

Of note for this clone: The sample contains more than one DNA sequence encoding this CDR3. This sequence joins TRBV7-9 and TRBJ2-7, with D perhaps TRBD1 (6 bases). This CDR3 is built from 15 residues. Between the trimmed V and J ends, which lost 3 bases and 1 base, there was a span of 13 bases. Germline V gene data show CDR1 as SEHNR and CDR2 as FQNEAQ (reference sequence). The CDR3 loop reads CASSFPGVRSYEQYF. CDR3 bases: TGTGCCAGCAGCTTCCCAGGGGTTCGTTCCTACGAGCAGTACTTC.

The V and J genes are TRBV7-9 and TRBJ1-3; 8 bases match TRBD1. The CDR3 covers 14 residues. J gave up 4 bases and V 1 base, and 0 bases lay outside the gene matches. The germline V gene has CDR1 SEHNR and CDR2 FQNEAQ (reference sequence). This chain's CDR3 is CASSLGDRGNTIYF. The CDR3 nucleotides are TGTGCCAGCAGCTTAGGGGACAGGGGAAACACCATATATTTT.

The chain carries TRBV5-8 and TRBJ1-1, with 9 bases matching TRBD1. Per the germline V gene, CDR1 is SGHTS and CDR2 is YDEGEE. The CDR3 sequence is 15 residues long. V shed 3 bases and J 6 bases; nucleotides not matched to a gene: 9. In DNA, the CDR3 is TGTGCCAGCAGCTATCAAACACAGGGGGCGGCTGAAGCTTTCTTT. Protein sequence: CASSYQTQGAAEAFF.

The V gene is TRBV30, the J gene TRBJ1-2; the D gene is possibly TRBD1 (6 bases). The CDR3 covers 15 residues. V was shortened by 4 bases and J by 2 bases, with 17 bases between the two germline ends. Germline-derived CDR1 and CDR2 are GTSNPN and SVGIG (reference sequence). The CDR3 DNA reads as TGTGCCTGGAACCGAGTCCCCACAGGGAACTATGGCTACACCTTC. Translated: CAWNRVPTGNYGYTF.

The chain uses TRBV15 and TRBJ2-3; 9 positions agree with TRBD1. There are 16 residues in the CDR3. Germline CDR1 LNHNV, CDR2 YYDKDF (reference sequence). Trimming removed 3 bases from V and 2 bases from J; junction bases left unmatched: 6. The CDR3 coding sequence is TGTGCCACCAGCAGCAGGGGGACAGGGCACACAGATACGCAGTATTTT. This gives the protein CATSSRGTGHTDTQYF. Variable domain in full (rest from reference TRBV15 and TRBJ2-3): DAMVIQNPRYQVTQFGKPVTLSCSQTLNHNVMYWYQQKSSQAPKLLFHYYDKDFNNEADTPDNFQSRRPNTSFCFLDIRSPGLGDTAMYLCATSSRGTGHTDTQYFGPGTRLTVL.

The chain joins TRBV6-5 to TRBJ1-2; D unclear. CDR1 is MNHEY, CDR2 SVGAGI, per germline. The germline V and J ends were trimmed by 2 bases and 4 bases, with 8 bases remaining between them. The length of the CDR3 is 13 residues. The CDR3 region has the DNA TGTGCCAGCAGTTACAGCCCTACCTATGGCTACACCTTC. It yields the protein CASSYSPTYGYTF.

The rearrangement links TRBV14 to TRBJ1-2, with 8 positions matching TRBD1. Germline trimming cut 1 base from V and 0 bases from J; bases unmatched to any gene: 4. This CDR3 has 16 residues. Germline-derived CDR1 and CDR2 are SGHDN and FVKESK. As DNA, the CDR3 is TGTGCCAGCAGCCAAGCCCGGACAGGGCCTAACTATGGCTACACCTTC. It specifies CASSQARTGPNYGYTF.

The chain combines TRBV11-2 with TRBJ1-4; the match to TRBD1 covers 8 bases. Germline CDR1 and CDR2: SGHAT and FQNNGV. V dropped 5 bases and J dropped 4; count of bases not matched to a gene: 6. CDR3 length: 15 residues. The CDR3 DNA follows: TGTGCCAGCAGCCCCGGGACAGGCCATAATGAAAAACTGTTTTTT. Amino acid sequence: CASSPGTGHNEKLFF. Filled out from reference TRBV11-2 and TRBJ1-4, the complete variable domain reads EAGVAQSPRYKIIEKRQSVAFWCNPISGHATLYWYQQILGQGPKLLIQFQNNGVVDDSQLPKDRFSAERLKGVDSTLKIQPAKLEDSAVYLCASSPGTGHNEKLFFGSGTQLSVL.